This T cell receptor beta chain was identified during a study of blood T cell repertoires in COVID-19. Sequencing was performed with immunoSEQ multiplex PCR; in TCRdb, only in-frame clones are kept and a portion is missing. The sample carries about 300,000 clones, more than 70% recorded once. The source material was peripheral blood. The receptor comes from a woman between 50 and 59 years old with acute or convalescent COVID-19.

DNA for the CDR3: TGTGCCAGCAGCAGCGGGACTCCTTCCTACAATGAGCAGTTCTTC. Residues: CASSSGTPSYNEQFF. The chain joins TRBV28 to TRBJ2-1, with 7 bases that match TRBD2. The CDR3 totals 15 residues. From germline, CDR1 is MDHEN and CDR2 SYDVKM. Trimming at V came to 6 bases and at J to 1 base, leaving 6 bases not matched to a gene. Full variable domain (missing parts from reference TRBV28 and TRBJ2-1): DVKVTQSSRYLVKRTGEKVFLECVQDMDHENMFWYRQDPGLGLRLIYFSYDVKMKEKGDIPEGYSVSREKKERFSLILESASTNQTSMYLCASSSGTPSYNEQFFGPGTRLTVL.